The 18 T cell receptor beta chains below come from one sample, sequenced in a study of tumor-infiltrating lymphocytes in localized non-small cell lung cancer. Sequenced by immunoSEQ multiplex PCR; TCRdb stores in-frame clones only, minus some. Of roughly 7,100 clones in the sample, about 78% were seen once. The sequenced sample consisted of lung tumor tissue. All receptors come from a human donor with non-small cell lung cancer.

The rearrangement uses TRBV20-1 and TRBJ1-1; D not resolved. Germline lookup yields CDR1 DFQATT and CDR2 SNEGSKA (reference sequence). V was pared by 5 bases and J by 7 bases, with 11 bases between. This CDR3 has 11 amino acids. CDR3 residues: CSAPEGYEAFF. CDR3 sequence (DNA): TGCAGTGCTCCCGAAGGGTATGAAGCTTTCTTT.

The rearrangement joins TRBV11-2 to TRBJ2-7, with 7 bases fitting TRBD1. The ends lost 5 bases at V and 3 bases at J; junction bases unmatched: 13. CDR1 is SGHAT and CDR2 is FQNNGV in the germline V gene. This CDR3 spans 16 amino acids. The CDR3 sequence is CASSPLATGPFYEQYF. The CDR3 nucleotides read TGTGCCAGCAGCCCCCTCGCGACAGGGCCATTCTACGAGCAGTACTTC. Full variable domain (outside the CDR3, taken from reference TRBV11-2 and TRBJ2-7): EAGVAQSPRYKIIEKRQSVAFWCNPISGHATLYWYQQILGQGPKLLIQFQNNGVVDDSQLPKDRFSAERLKGVDSTLKIQPAKLEDSAVYLCASSPLATGPFYEQYFGPGTRLTVT.

The chain has TRBV11-2 and TRBJ2-5; 12 bases line up with TRBD2. With 5 bases clipped from V and 10 bases from J, the junction kept 5 bases outside the gene matches. There are 13 residues in the CDR3. Germline V gene data show CDR1 as SGHAT and CDR2 as FQNNGV. The CDR3 loop is CASSLLAGGVQYF. The CDR3 DNA is TGTGCCAGCAGCCTACTAGCGGGAGGCGTCCAGTACTTC. Full variable domain (rest looked up from reference TRBV11-2 and TRBJ2-5): EAGVAQSPRYKIIEKRQSVAFWCNPISGHATLYWYQQILGQGPKLLIQFQNNGVVDDSQLPKDRFSAERLKGVDSTLKIQPAKLEDSAVYLCASSLLAGGVQYFGPGTRLLVL.

The chain has TRBV30 and TRBJ1-1; 7 nucleotides align to TRBD1. V dropped 2 bases and J dropped 3; count of bases not matched to a gene: 9. Germline V gives CDR1 GTSNPN, CDR2 SVGIG (reference sequence). CDR3 length equals 15 residues. The CDR3 bases are TGTGCCTGGAGTCCTGACAGGGCGGCGGACACTGAAGCTTTCTTT. Amino acids: CAWSPDRAADTEAFF.

The rearrangement joins TRBV5-6 to TRBJ1-2; possibly TRBD1 for D (5 bases). The CDR3 covers 14 residues. Germline V CDR1 and CDR2: SGHDT, YYEEEE. V dropped 3 bases and J dropped 4 bases, with 13 bases sitting between them. The chain's CDR3 is CASSWGRHPYGYTF. CDR3 nucleotides: TGTGCCAGCAGCTGGGGACGGCACCCCTATGGCTACACCTTC. Filled out from reference TRBV5-6 and TRBJ1-2, the complete variable domain reads DAGVTQSPTHLIKTRGQQVTLRCSPKSGHDTVSWYQQALGQGPQFIFQYYEEEERQRGNFPDRFSGHQFPNYSSELNVNALLLGDSALYLCASSWGRHPYGYTFGSGTRLTVV.

The chain links TRBV5-4 to TRBJ1-5, with D uncertain. The CDR3 is 13 residues long. The V end lost 4 bases, the J end lost 8 bases, and 13 bases lay between the germline ends. Germline V CDR1 and CDR2: SGHNT, YYREEE (reference sequence). The chain's CDR3 is CASSPLPGEPQHF. In nucleotides, the CDR3 is TGTGCCAGCAGCCCATTACCGGGAGAGCCCCAGCATTTT.

The V call is TRBV27, the J call TRBJ1-4, with 7 bases fitting TRBD1. J gave up 4 bases and V 6 bases, and 5 bases lay outside the gene matches. There are 14 residues in the CDR3. Germline V gene sequence: CDR1 MNHEY, CDR2 SMNVEV (reference sequence). The CDR3 loop is CASSPTGLNEKLFF. Written as DNA, the CDR3 is TGTGCCAGCAGCCCGACAGGGCTTAATGAAAAACTGTTTTTT.

V usage is TRBV11-2 and J usage is TRBJ1-6; possibly TRBD1 for D (6 bases). CDR1 and CDR2 from the germline V gene are SGHAT and FQNNGV. The CDR3 runs to 16 residues. The V and J ends lost 3 bases and 7 bases respectively, with 16 bases between them. The CDR3 bases are TGTGCCAGCAGCTTGGTCCGGGGGGCTTTCAATTCACCCCTCCACTTT. The encoded protein is CASSLVRGAFNSPLHF.

The DNA for the CDR3 is TGCAGCGTTGAATTCTCAGGCGACGAGCAGTACTTC. Translated, it gives CSVEFSGDEQYF. The rearrangement joins TRBV29-1 to TRBJ2-7; unclear D gene. V shed 2 bases and J shed 5 bases, with 10 bases lying between them. CDR1 SQVTM and CDR2 ANQGSEA come from the germline V gene. This CDR3 has 12 residues.

The chain links TRBV7-2 to TRBJ1-2, with a weak D call TRBD1 (5 bases). Germline V gives CDR1 SGHTA, CDR2 FQGNSA. The CDR3 covers 13 residues. Trimming removed 1 base at V and 8 bases at J, with 11 bases between. This CDR3 is CASSLGGARGYTF. The CDR3 DNA sequence: TGTGCCAGCAGCTTAGGAGGGGCTCGGGGCTACACCTTC.

The chain uses TRBV7-8 and TRBJ2-3, with D unresolved. The germline V gene has CDR1 SGHVS and CDR2 FQNEAQ. This CDR3 has 14 amino acids. The V gene lost 2 bases and the J gene lost 1 base, with 7 bases spanning the gap. The CDR3 DNA is TGTGCCAGCAGCTTACTGGCTGGCACAGATACGCAGTATTTT. Translated, it gives CASSLLAGTDTQYF. Supplemented by reference TRBV7-8 and TRBJ2-3, the full variable domain reads GAGVSQSPRYKVAKRGQDVALRCDPISGHVSLFWYQQALGQGPEFLTYFQNEAQLDKSGLPSDRFFAERPEGSVSTLKIQRTQQEDSAVYLCASSLLAGTDTQYFGPGTRLTVL.

The chain couples TRBV2 to TRBJ1-5; D gene unclear. CDR1 is SNHLY, CDR2 FYNNEI, per germline. The CDR3 has 15 amino acids. V was trimmed by 3 bases and J by 2 bases, leaving 11 bases between them. The DNA of the CDR3 is TGTGCCAGCAGTGATGGTGTGTTGGGCAATCAGCCCCAGCATTTT. Translating it yields CASSDGVLGNQPQHF.

This clone was recorded once. The rearrangement links TRBV7-2 to TRBJ2-3; D gene unclear. The germline V and J ends were trimmed by 2 bases and 3 bases, with 3 bases remaining between them. Germline assignment: CDR1 SGHTA and CDR2 FQGNSA. There are 12 residues in the CDR3. CDR3: CASSLRTDTQYF. The CDR3, as DNA: TGTGCCAGCAGCTTAAGAACAGATACGCAGTATTTT.

This clone was picked up one time. This chain uses TRBV7-8 with TRBJ2-7, with unresolved D. Germline CDR1 is SGHVS and CDR2 is FQNEAQ. Trimming stripped 1 base from V and 1 base from J, with 11 bases between. The CDR3 sequence is 15 residues long. CDR3 nucleotide sequence: TGTGCCAGCAGCTTAGGGGTAGAACGATCCTACGAGCAGTACTTC. Translating it yields CASSLGVERSYEQYF.

This chain links TRBV5-5 with TRBJ2-5; 8 nucleotides align to TRBD1. There are 14 residues in the CDR3. In germline, CDR1 is SGHKS, CDR2 YYEKEE (reference sequence). After removal of 0 bases from V and 7 bases from J, the junction contained 5 bases not matched to a gene. CDR3 protein: CASSLGQGLVTQYF. The CDR3 DNA reads as TGTGCCAGCAGCTTGGGACAGGGGCTGGTGACCCAGTACTTC.

This rearrangement joins TRBV10-1 to TRBJ2-2; the match to TRBD2 covers 7 bases. This CDR3 region has 13 residues. From germline, CDR1 is WNHNN and CDR2 SYGVQD (reference sequence). J was trimmed by 7 bases and V by 5 bases; bases with no gene match: 4. In nucleotides, the CDR3 is TGCGCCAGCAGTCTGACTAGCTTCGGGGAGCTGTTTTTT. It yields the protein CASSLTSFGELFF.

This clone appeared a few times. The chain has TRBV5-4 and TRBJ1-6, with 7 nucleotides matching TRBD1. The V gene's germline CDR1 is SGHNT and CDR2 YYREEE (reference sequence). This CDR3 is built from 14 residues. The J segment lost 8 bases and the V segment lost 4 bases, leaving 6 bases of the junction unmatched. The CDR3 coding sequence is TGTGCCAGCAGCCGACAGGGAAATCATTCACCCCTCCACTTT. Protein product: CASSRQGNHSPLHF.

This clone showed up just once. This rearrangement joins TRBV7-9 to TRBJ2-1; a possible D gene is TRBD1 (6 bases). CDR1 and CDR2 from the germline V gene are SEHNR and FQNEAQ (reference sequence). V gave up 1 base and J gave up 7 bases, with 14 bases separating them. CDR3 length equals 15 residues. CDR3 residues: CASSLERTVRNEQFF. CDR3 coding DNA: TGTGCCAGCAGCTTAGAAAGGACAGTAAGAAATGAGCAGTTCTTC.